This is a list of T cell receptor beta chains from one sample in a study of response to subunit inactivated influenza vaccine. One entry per CDR3 protein, called by TCRdb with MiXCR from the RT-PCR reads. The sample contains about 480,000 distinct CDR3 sequences, 10% to 15% of which appear only once. The material sequenced was PBMCs from blood, taken around seven weeks after vaccination. The receptor source for this set is a man aged 50 to 59 who received an inactivated influenza vaccine. Both conserved end residues are part of each CDR3. The order of the fields is V gene, clone size, CDR3 length, D gene, J gene, CDR3 protein, CDR3 DNA. A D gene is named only where the DNA matches it firmly. Some rows mark clone size as missing; the rest say once, few, many or name a class of expanded clone.

TRBV5-1	.	16	.	TRBJ2-3	CASSLGSDPSTDTQYF	TGCGCCAGCAGCTTGGGTAGCGACCCTTCCACAGATACGCAGTATTTT
TRBV5-5	.	15	.	TRBJ2-1	CASSGGRRSYNEQFF	TGTGCCAGCAGCGGCGGGCGGCGGTCCTACAATGAGCAGTTCTTC
TRBV12-3/TRBV12-4	few	14	.	TRBJ2-5	CASSSNDRPETQYF	TGTGCCAGCAGTTCCAACGACAGGCCCGAGACCCAGTACTTC
TRBV7-2	.	16	.	TRBJ2-3	CASSPRVGDAWDTQYF	TGTGCCAGCAGCCCCCGGGTGGGGGACGCATGGGATACGCAGTATTTT
TRBV20-1	.	17	TRBD2	TRBJ2-1	CSARDGGASGSRDEQFF	TGCAGTGCTAGAGATGGAGGCGCTAGCGGGAGTAGGGATGAGCAGTTCTTC
TRBV28	few	14	.	TRBJ2-5	CASSAAGWEETQYF	TGTGCCAGCAGTGCCGCAGGATGGGAAGAGACCCAGTACTTC
TRBV6-5	many	16	.	TRBJ1-2	CASSYSFPLTNYGYTF	TGTGCCAGCAGTTACTCATTCCCACTGACCAACTATGGCTACACCTTC
TRBV9	few	15	.	TRBJ1-2	CASSVIPTANYGYTF	TGTGCCAGCAGCGTAATCCCGACAGCTAACTATGGCTACACCTTC
TRBV11-2	.	15	TRBD1	TRBJ2-3	CASRKRTGSTDTQYF	TGTGCCAGCAGGAAGAGGACAGGGAGCACAGATACGCAGTATTTT
TRBV4-3	.	17	.	TRBJ1-2	CASSQDRVLLRGGGYTF	TGCGCCAGCAGCCAAGATCGCGTTTTGCTGAGGGGAGGTGGCTACACCTTC